The 30 T cell receptor beta chains listed next were all sequenced from one sample in a study of CD8+CD57+ T cells in acquired aplastic anemia. Genomic DNA templated the TCR beta VDJ and CDR3 profiling. TCRdb used MiXCR to reprocess the reads, holding one entry per CDR3 protein. The sample comprises some 150,000 distinct CDR3 sequences, less than 45% of which are singletons, and roughly 8.4% rests with the top ten. The sequenced sample consisted of sorted CD4+, CD8+, or CD8+CD57+ T cells (not recorded which) from PBMCs. The receptors derive from a human donor in good health, serving as a control.

The genes are TRBV20-1 and TRBJ2-7; a weak D match, TRBD2 (6 bases). Per the germline V gene, CDR1 is DFQATT and CDR2 is SNEGSKA (reference sequence). This CDR3 is 14 amino acids long. V lost 1 base to trimming and J lost 0 bases, with 10 bases between them. CDR3 region: CSARVGLTSYEQYF. CDR3 in DNA: TGCAGTGCTAGAGTTGGACTAACCTCCTACGAGCAGTACTTC.

This clonotype was detected ten times or more. This chain joins TRBV7-2 and TRBJ2-1, with TRBD2 matching 10 bases. CDR1 is SGHTA, CDR2 FQGNSA, per germline. J was trimmed by 9 bases and V by 1 base; bases with no gene match: 9. This CDR3 contains 16 residues. CDR3 nucleotides: TGTGCCAGCAGCTTAGTTGGGTTTCGACTAGCGGGTGAGCAGTTCTTC. It specifies CASSLVGFRLAGEQFF. The full variable domain, completed using reference TRBV7-2 and TRBJ2-1, is GAGVSQSPSNKVTEKGKDVELRCDPISGHTALYWYRQSLGQGLEFLIYFQGNSAPDKSGLPSDRFSAERTGGSVSTLTIQRTQQEDSAVYLCASSLVGFRLAGEQFFGPGTRLTVL.

The sample holds many counts of this clonotype. The V call is TRBV30, the J call TRBJ1-2; 7 nucleotides agree with TRBD1. J lost 5 bases, V lost 4 bases, and 7 bases had no gene match. Germline loops: CDR1 GTSNPN, CDR2 SVGIG (reference sequence). The CDR3 is 13 amino acids. This chain's CDR3 is CAWKVDRVYGYTF. The CDR3 region has the DNA TGTGCCTGGAAGGTTGACAGGGTGTATGGCTACACCTTC.

This clonotype has ten or more counts. DNA for the CDR3: TGCAGTGCTAGAGATACGCGGGAACCCTCAAAGGCCCAGTACTTC. Protein product: CSARDTREPSKAQYF. The V and J genes are TRBV20-1 and TRBJ2-5, with D perhaps TRBD2 (6 bases). The length of the CDR3 is 15 residues. Looked up from germline, CDR1 is DFQATT and CDR2 is SNEGSKA (reference sequence). V lost 0 bases to trimming and J lost 9 bases, with 20 bases between them.

With regard to this clonotype: A much larger clone is a single base away; this may be a read error. The final CDR3 position lacks the conserved phenylalanine or tryptophan, pointing to a likely read error. CDR3 sequence reads: CASSLDLTGPNQPQHI. CDR3 sequence (DNA): TGTGCCAGCAGCTTAGATTTGACAGGGCCCAATCAGCCCCAGCATATT. This chain connects TRBV7-9 to TRBJ1-5; 7 bases fit TRBD1. V lost 1 base, J lost 3 bases, and 6 bases stayed unmatched. From germline, CDR1 is SEHNR and CDR2 FQNEAQ (reference sequence). The CDR3 covers 16 residues.

Comments on this clonotype: Just one base apart from a much larger clone, this may be a read error. This sequence joins TRBV5-1 and TRBJ1-1, with 8 bases aligning to TRBD1. V lost 0 bases to trimming and J lost 3 bases; unmatched junction nucleotides: 4. Germline V gives CDR1 SGHRS, CDR2 YFSETQ. The CDR3 length is 15 residues. The CDR3 here is CASSLGGRGHTEAFF. The CDR3 coding sequence is TGCGCCAGCAGCTTGGGGGGCAGGGGGCACACTGAAGCTTTCTTT.

Regarding this clonotype: A read error may account for a junction end that differs from germline. The chain combines TRBV24-1 with TRBJ2-5, with a possible D match to TRBD2 (5 bases). Germline V gene data show CDR1 as KGHDR and CDR2 as SFDVKD. This CDR3 comprises 11 residues. The CDR3 here is CATGEGMVQYF. As DNA, the CDR3 is TGTGCCACCGGTGAGGGTATGGTCCAGTACTTC.

The chain employs TRBV2 and TRBJ2-1; D is undetermined. V was trimmed by 7 bases and J by 7 bases, leaving 11 bases between them. This CDR3 has 12 residues. Germline CDR1 and CDR2: SNHLY and FYNNEI. The CDR3 reads CASTVSGNEQFF. DNA of the CDR3: TGTGCCAGCACCGTCTCGGGTAATGAGCAGTTCTTC.

The chain combines TRBV19 with TRBJ2-1; either TRBD1 or TRBD2 may supply D (5 bases each). V gave up 6 bases and J gave up 3 bases, with 15 bases separating them. This CDR3 spans 15 amino acids. Germline assignment: CDR1 LNHDA and CDR2 SQIVND (reference sequence). The CDR3 bases are TGTGCCAGTAGCCAAGAGAGGGGTGGCTACAATGAGCAGTTCTTC. Amino acid sequence: CASSQERGGYNEQFF. The full variable domain, rest sourced from reference TRBV19 and TRBJ2-1, is DGGITQSPKYLFRKEGQNVTLSCEQNLNHDAMYWYRQDPGQGLRLIYYSQIVNDFQKGDIAEGYSVSREKKESFPLTVTSAQKNPTAFYLCASSQERGGYNEQFFGPGTRLTVL.

This clonotype was counted only a few times. A much larger clone differs from this one at a single base, so this may be a read error. The chain has TRBV20-1 and TRBJ2-7; TRBD2 matches 9 bases. Germline values: CDR1 DFQATT, CDR2 SNEGSKA (reference sequence). The CDR3 is made up of 12 amino acids. CDR3 in amino acids: CSGAGGSYERYF. The CDR3 nucleotides read TGCAGTGGAGCGGGGGGCTCCTACGAGCGGTACTTC.

This clonotype was found many times. The rearrangement uses TRBV5-5 and TRBJ1-2; 9 positions agree with TRBD1. CDR1 is SGHKS and CDR2 is YYEKEE in the germline V gene (reference sequence). J gave up 4 bases and V 4 bases, and 5 bases lay outside the gene matches. This CDR3 comprises 14 residues. CDR3 sequence reads: CASSPTDRGYGYTF. As DNA, the CDR3 is TGTGCCAGCAGCCCCACGGACAGGGGCTATGGCTACACCTTC.

This sequence joins TRBV20-1 and TRBJ2-3; D is tentatively TRBD1 or TRBD2 (6 bases each). There are 16 residues in the CDR3. Germline-derived CDR1 and CDR2 are DFQATT and SNEGSKA (reference sequence). V was clipped by 0 bases and J by 0 bases, with 13 bases between them. DNA for the CDR3: TGCAGTGCTAGAGATAAGGGGGGCCCAAGCACAGATACGCAGTATTTT. Protein: CSARDKGGPSTDTQYF.

This chain joins TRBV10-3 and TRBJ2-7, with 7 bases lining up with TRBD2. CDR3 size: 17 residues. Germline V CDR1 and CDR2: ENHRY, SYGVKD. The ends lost 8 bases at V and 0 bases at J; junction bases unmatched: 16. This CDR3 is CAIAASLAGVSSYEQYF. The CDR3 DNA follows: TGTGCCATCGCTGCCAGCCTTGCGGGAGTGAGCTCCTACGAGCAGTACTTC.

The genes are TRBV5-1 and TRBJ2-1; 10 bases map to TRBD2. Germline CDR1 SGHRS, CDR2 YFSETQ. Unmatched junction bases numbered 12, after V lost 1 base and J lost 2 bases. This CDR3 is 19 amino acids long. In DNA form, the CDR3 reads TGCGCCAGCAGCTTGTTCCTAGCGGGGGCCCAAGCTACCTACAATGAGCAGTTCTTC. It translates to CASSLFLAGAQATYNEQFF.

Comments on this clonotype: Since a much larger clone is just one base distant, this may be a read error. This chain joins TRBV10-3 and TRBJ2-7; TRBD2 is a possible D gene (5 bases). Germline lookup yields CDR1 ENHRY and CDR2 SYGVKD. Deletions cut 10 bases from V and 2 bases from J, with 18 bases between. CDR3 length: 14 amino acids. The CDR3 nucleotides read TGTGCCAGCAGCTCTGCGGGCCGGACCTACGAGCAGTACTTC. It encodes CASSSAGRTYEQYF.

This clonotype showed up many times. The chain couples TRBV20-1 to TRBJ2-3, with 9 nucleotides matching TRBD2. Germline CDR1 DFQATT, CDR2 SNEGSKA (reference sequence). V gave up 3 bases and J gave up 4 bases; unmatched junction bases: 5. The CDR3 contains 14 residues. The chain's CDR3 is CSASPTSGADTQYF. Written as DNA, the CDR3 is TGCAGTGCTAGCCCGACTAGCGGTGCAGATACGCAGTATTTT.

The V call is TRBV20-1, the J call TRBJ2-3, with D possibly being TRBD1 or TRBD2 (6 bases each). V was pared by 4 bases and J by 3 bases, with 17 bases between. Per the germline V gene, CDR1 is DFQATT and CDR2 is SNEGSKA (reference sequence). This CDR3 region has 15 residues. In DNA, the CDR3 is TGCAGTGCTATGCCCCTGGGGGGCCAGACAGATACGCAGTATTTT. It encodes CSAMPLGGQTDTQYF.

CDR3 bases: TGCGCCAGCAGCTACGGGACAGGGGATAGAAACACCTTC. Amino acids: CASSYGTGDRNTF. The V and J genes are TRBV5-1 and TRBJ1-2, with TRBD1 matching 10 bases. J gave up 12 bases and V 3 bases, and 8 bases lay outside the gene matches. This CDR3 has 13 amino acids. Germline assignment: CDR1 SGHRS and CDR2 YFSETQ.

The table lists this clonotype with many counts. The chain recombines TRBV4-2 with TRBJ1-1; weak D call: TRBD1 (5 bases). CDR3 length: 16 residues. With 4 bases removed from V and 5 bases from J, the gap between germline ends came to 20 bases. Germline V gene lookup returns CDR1 LGHNA and CDR2 YNFKEQ. The CDR3 here is CASSPQGAPRETEAFF. The CDR3 DNA follows: TGTGCCAGCAGCCCCCAGGGTGCCCCTAGAGAGACTGAAGCTTTCTTT.

This clonotype was detected many times. The chain carries TRBV20-1 and TRBJ1-2, with a tentative D call TRBD1 (5 bases). Germline assignment: CDR1 DFQATT and CDR2 SNEGSKA (reference sequence). There are 13 residues in the CDR3. V lost 5 bases, J lost 2 bases, and 12 bases lay in between. The DNA for the CDR3 is TGCAGTGCTCTCGGGACGGGCAACTATGGCTACACCTTC. As protein: CSALGTGNYGYTF.

This clonotype has just a few counts. V and J are TRBV20-1 and TRBJ2-2; no reliable D call. Trimming removed 3 bases from V and 6 bases from J, with 11 bases in between. This CDR3 comprises 13 residues. In germline, CDR1 is DFQATT, CDR2 SNEGSKA (reference sequence). The CDR3 region is CSARGIEAGELFF. The CDR3 coding sequence is TGCAGTGCTAGGGGGATTGAGGCCGGGGAGCTGTTTTTT.

There are a few counts of this clonotype. The rearrangement links TRBV30 to TRBJ2-2; a weak D match, TRBD2 (5 bases). The CDR3 consists of 14 residues. The germline V gene encodes CDR1 GTSNPN and CDR2 SVGIG (reference sequence). The V and J ends lost 2 bases and 4 bases respectively, with 11 bases between them. The CDR3, as DNA: TGTGCCTGGAGTCGGCGACTAAGCACCGGGGAGCTGTTTTTT. It is translated as CAWSRRLSTGELFF.

This clonotype has at least ten counts. The chain employs TRBV9 and TRBJ2-3, with D perhaps given as TRBD1 or TRBD2 (6 bases each). CDR3 length equals 15 residues. V was cut by 0 bases and J by 5 bases, with 13 bases left in between. Germline loops: CDR1 SGDLS, CDR2 YYNGEE. In DNA form, the CDR3 reads TGTGCCAGCAGCGTAGGAGGGGGGATGGGAGATACGCAGTATTTT. Residues: CASSVGGGMGDTQYF.

Of note for this clonotype: Since a much larger clone is just one base distant, this may be a read error. This chain connects TRBV7-2 to TRBJ1-3, with D tentatively TRBD1 (6 bases). The length of the CDR3 is 17 residues. CDR1 and CDR2 (germline): SGHTA, FQGNSA. Trimming shortened V by 2 bases and J by 3 bases, and 17 bases separated the two germline ends. The chain's CDR3 is CASSLTDSLVFGNTIYF. The CDR3 region has the DNA TGTGCCAGCAGCTTAACGGACAGCCTTGTCTTTGGAAACACCATATATTTT.

The CDR3 spells CASGRGAGQPQHF. The DNA of the CDR3 is TGTGCCAGCGGGAGAGGCGCGGGCCAGCCCCAGCATTTT. The gene calls are TRBV7-2 and TRBJ1-5, with unresolved D. Germline V gene lookup returns CDR1 SGHTA and CDR2 FQGNSA. Trimming stripped 8 bases from V and 7 bases from J, with 15 bases between. CDR3 size: 13 residues.

The table lists this clonotype with many counts. V and J are TRBV9 and TRBJ2-2; D not certain. Trimming took 3 bases from V and 7 from J, leaving 7 bases between them. Per the germline V gene, CDR1 is SGDLS and CDR2 is YYNGEE. The CDR3 covers 12 residues. The CDR3 sequence: CASSARIGELFF. CDR3 coding DNA: TGTGCCAGCAGCGCCAGGATCGGGGAGCTGTTTTTT.

This clonotype was recorded at least ten times. The V gene is TRBV4-2, the J gene TRBJ1-1, with D uncertain. V was cut by 2 bases and J by 5 bases, with 6 bases left in between. This CDR3 spans 12 amino acids. Germline V gene data show CDR1 as LGHNA and CDR2 as YNFKEQ. CDR3 sequence (DNA): TGTGCCAGCAGCCAAACTAATACTGAAGCTTTCTTT. Amino acids: CASSQTNTEAFF.

The genes are TRBV12-5 and TRBJ1-5, with a weak D call TRBD1 (5 bases). Germline values: CDR1 LGHNT, CDR2 FRNRAP. Deletions cut 5 bases from V and 5 bases from J, with 22 bases between. This CDR3 contains 17 residues. The CDR3 here is CASGVRGLNLLDQPQHF. The CDR3 DNA is TGTGCTAGTGGTGTCCGGGGCCTAAACCTTCTCGATCAGCCCCAGCATTTT.

There are many counts of this clonotype. The chain links TRBV7-9 to TRBJ2-5; no definite D call. Trimming cost V 2 bases and J 5 bases, with 9 bases left between them. CDR1 and CDR2 from the germline V gene are SEHNR and FQNEAQ (reference sequence). The CDR3 totals 13 residues. The DNA for the CDR3 is TGTGCCAGCAGCTTAATGGCGGTTGAGACCCAGTACTTC. It yields the protein CASSLMAVETQYF.

In its sample, this clonotype was seen a few times. The chain combines TRBV10-3 with TRBJ1-2; D uncertain. V lost 8 bases and J 7 bases, leaving 20 bases between the germline ends. From germline, CDR1 is ENHRY and CDR2 SYGVKD. The CDR3 covers 14 residues. The CDR3 loop reads CAIFLGSDRIGYTF. Here the CDR3 DNA reads TGTGCCATCTTTCTTGGGTCCGACCGTATTGGCTACACCTTC.